These 8 T cell receptor beta chains share one sample of origin, sequenced in a study of T cell responses to AZD1222 COVID-19 vaccine (dated by TCRdb to the early 2020s). The receptor library was made with the immunoSEQ multiplex PCR assay. The table comes from immuneACCESS by way of TCRdb, which keeps in-frame sequences with V and J called. Part of the clones is missing from these tables; in studies checked, under half for an unresolved V gene and the rest for unknown reasons. The sample has approximately 100,000 clones on record, around 90% of them singletons. Together, the top ten hold 16% of the sample. The meaning of the sample's time point label: baseline before first vaccination. The sample consisted of peripheral blood, taken on day 0 of AZD1222 vaccination. Every receptor here comes from an adult in good health.

The J gene is TRBJ1-2, the V gene TRBV6-6; TRBD1 aligns across 9 bases. After removal of 6 bases from V and 5 bases from J, the junction contained 7 bases not matched to a gene. Germline CDR1 is MNHNY and CDR2 is SVGAGI (reference sequence). The CDR3 runs to 14 residues. The CDR3 loop is CASSSRDRDYGYTF. DNA of the CDR3: TGTGCCAGCAGCTCCCGGGACAGGGATTATGGCTACACCTTC.

The rearrangement links TRBV18 to TRBJ1-3; no clear D gene. Germline lookup yields CDR1 KGHSH and CDR2 LQKENI. Trimming stripped 6 bases from V and 0 bases from J, with 9 bases between. This CDR3 region has 14 residues. CDR3 protein: CASSIRRSGNTIYF. The CDR3, as DNA: TGTGCCAGCTCTATCCGTCGCTCTGGAAACACCATATATTTT.

J is TRBJ1-2 and V is TRBV7-9; D gene unclear. The CDR3 is 13 amino acids. V was trimmed by 1 base and J by 7 bases, leaving 10 bases between them. Looked up from germline, CDR1 is SEHNR and CDR2 is FQNEAQ (reference sequence). Here the CDR3 DNA reads TGTGCCAGCAGCTTAGATCGATATTTTGGCTACACCTTC. It yields the protein CASSLDRYFGYTF.

The chain carries TRBV9 and TRBJ2-7, with unresolved D. Between the trimmed V and J ends, which lost 0 bases and 3 bases, there was a span of 7 bases. The CDR3 contains 13 residues. From germline, CDR1 is SGDLS and CDR2 YYNGEE. CDR3 residues: CASSVAQGYEQYF. CDR3 DNA: TGTGCCAGCAGCGTAGCGCAAGGCTACGAGCAGTACTTC.

The chain is built from TRBV3-1 (or the pseudogene TRBV3-2) and TRBJ1-1; D is ambiguous. V was shortened by 1 base and J by 0 bases, with 6 bases between the two germline ends. This CDR3 has 14 amino acids. Germline lookup yields CDR1 LGHDT and CDR2 YNNKEL (reference sequence). CDR3 region: CASSQGNLNTEAFF. DNA for the CDR3: TGTGCCAGCAGCCAAGGGAACCTGAACACTGAAGCTTTCTTT.

The chain carries TRBV18 and TRBJ1-5; D not resolved. V gave up 5 bases and J gave up 5 bases, with 16 bases separating them. Looked up from germline, CDR1 is KGHSH and CDR2 is LQKENI. The CDR3 has 15 amino acids. CDR3 in DNA: TGTGCCAGCTCAGCAGCCCCTGAATGGGATCAGCCCCAGCATTTT. Translated, it gives CASSAAPEWDQPQHF.

The count of this clone is one. The chain carries TRBV6-5 and TRBJ1-6; a possible D gene is TRBD1 (6 bases). Trimming removed 4 bases from V and 4 bases from J, with 8 bases in between. This CDR3 is built from 14 residues. Germline V gene lookup returns CDR1 MNHEY and CDR2 SVGAGI. CDR3 sequence reads: CASSSTGYNSPLHF. CDR3 nucleotide sequence: TGTGCCAGCAGTTCGACAGGTTATAATTCACCCCTCCACTTT.

The chain uses TRBV7-2 and TRBJ2-7; TRBD1 is a possible D gene (5 bases). Between the trimmed V and J ends, which lost 5 bases and 7 bases, there was a span of 18 bases. The germline V gene has CDR1 SGHTA and CDR2 FQGNSA. The CDR3 runs 14 residues. CDR3 nucleotides: TGTGCCAGCAGCCCATACCTTAATAAGGGGGAGCAGTACTTC. Translation: CASSPYLNKGEQYF.